This T cell receptor beta chain was sequenced in a study of tumor and adjacent non-tumor tissue in lung cancer. Whole-study context: Each sample yielded roughly 4 million productive TCRbeta reads on average.

The template was RNA from unsorted bulk tissue. More than 3 cm separated this lung sample from the edge of the tumor. Trimming took 8 bases from V and 1 from J, leaving 8 bases between them. Germline-derived CDR1 and CDR2 are SGHNT and YENEEA. This CDR3 spans 13 amino acids. The library came from three nested PCR rounds adapted from ARM-PCR protocols. TCRdb called the multiplex PCR reads again in MiXCR, with one record for every CDR3 protein. Of 35,000 to 55,000 distinct CDR3 sequences detected, roughly two thirds appear once; the ten largest clones hold around 20%. This TCR derives from a woman in her 40s with non-small cell lung cancer. The chain carries TRBV11-3 and TRBJ2-2, with D possibly TRBD2 on 5 matching bases. The sample consisted of distant non-tumor lung tissue. DNA of the CDR3: TGTGCCAGCCCACGGGGGAACACCGGGGAGCTGTTTTTT. It codes for CASPRGNTGELFF.